The 23 T cell receptor beta chains reported below all come from one sample, sequenced in a study of blood T cell repertoires in COVID-19. Sequencing used immunoSEQ multiplex PCR; TCRdb keeps in-frame clones, though not all of them. The sample has fewer than 250,000 clones, less than 90% seen once. Sequences were obtained from peripheral blood. Every receptor here comes from a woman over 75 with COVID-19, enrolled during active disease.

The CDR3 coding sequence is TGTGCCAGCAGCCCTAGCGGTAAGACAGATACGCAGTATTTT. Protein: CASSPSGKTDTQYF. The chain links TRBV9 to TRBJ2-3; 7 bases align to TRBD2. This CDR3 region has 14 residues. The germline gives CDR1 SGDLS, CDR2 YYNGEE. V lost 4 bases and J lost 3; bases outside the gene matches: 5.

The gene calls are TRBV28 and TRBJ1-2; 12 bases map to TRBD1. From germline, CDR1 is MDHEN and CDR2 SYDVKM. The CDR3 sequence is 17 residues long. The V gene end was trimmed by 3 bases and the J gene end by 3 bases; junction bases not matched to a gene: 8. The CDR3 protein is CASSFARDRGRDYGYTF. The CDR3 DNA sequence: TGTGCCAGCAGTTTTGCAAGGGACAGGGGGCGCGACTATGGCTACACCTTC.

V is TRBV3-1 (or the pseudogene TRBV3-2) and J is TRBJ2-1, with D possibly TRBD2 on 6 matching bases. The length of the CDR3 is 15 residues. CDR1 LGHDT and CDR2 YNNKEL come from the germline V gene (reference sequence). The V end lost 1 base, the J end lost 6 bases, and 13 bases lay between the germline ends. CDR3 in DNA: TGTGCCAGCAGCCAAGGGAGCGTGGGGGGCAATGAGCAGTTCTTC. Amino acid sequence: CASSQGSVGGNEQFF.

This clone appeared a single time. The chain carries TRBV7-2 and TRBJ1-1, with D possibly TRBD1 on 6 matching bases. There are 14 residues in the CDR3. Trimming took 4 bases from V and 11 from J, leaving 20 bases between them. In germline, CDR1 is SGHTA, CDR2 FQGNSA. The CDR3 DNA follows: TGTGCCAGCAGCTCGTTATCGGGGGGCTTTGGCGCTTTCTTT. This gives the protein CASSSLSGGFGAFF.

This clone was counted a single time. The rearrangement uses TRBV10-3 and TRBJ1-1; TRBD1 matches 7 bases. J lost 1 base, V lost 10 bases, and 15 bases had no gene match. The CDR3 length is 16 residues. Germline V CDR1 and CDR2: ENHRY, SYGVKD. The CDR3 is CATQKIRDSQNTEAFF. CDR3 nucleotide sequence: TGTGCCACCCAAAAAATAAGGGACAGTCAGAACACTGAAGCTTTCTTT.

This clone was seen a single time. The V call is TRBV20-1, the J call TRBJ1-5, with 9 positions matching TRBD1. The CDR3 runs to 15 residues. After removal of 3 bases from V and 5 bases from J, the junction contained 8 bases not matched to a gene. Germline V gene sequence: CDR1 DFQATT, CDR2 SNEGSKA (reference sequence). The CDR3 here is CSASGTGTIHQPQHF. The CDR3 DNA reads TGCAGTGCTAGTGGGACAGGGACAATTCATCAGCCCCAGCATTTT.

J is TRBJ2-3 and V is TRBV5-8; TRBD2 matches at 10 bases. CDR1 is SGHTS and CDR2 is YDEGEE in the germline V gene. The CDR3 covers 15 residues. Losses at the gene ends were 4 bases for V and 3 bases for J; bases not matched to a gene: 5. The CDR3 sequence: CASSPLAGKTDTQYF. The CDR3 DNA is TGTGCCAGCAGCCCACTAGCGGGAAAGACAGATACGCAGTATTTT.

The CDR3 here is CASSLARQGNEKLFF. CDR3 DNA sequence: TGTGCCAGCAGCTTAGCTCGACAGGGGAATGAAAAACTGTTTTTT. The chain uses TRBV7-9 and TRBJ1-4; 8 nucleotides align to TRBD1. With V trimmed by 0 bases and J by 5 bases, 2 bases remained unmatched. This CDR3 is 15 amino acids long. CDR1 and CDR2 (germline): SEHNR, FQNEAQ (reference sequence).

V gene TRBV29-1 combines with J gene TRBJ2-7; the match to TRBD1 covers 11 bases. Trimming cost V 5 bases and J 3 bases; bases outside gene matches: 3. This CDR3 has 13 amino acids. From germline, CDR1 is SQVTM and CDR2 ANQGSEA. CDR3 in amino acids: CSVRTGGSYEQYF. The CDR3 nucleotides read TGCAGCGTTAGGACAGGGGGCAGCTACGAGCAGTACTTC.

The CDR3 DNA follows: TGTGCCAGTAGTCCCCAAGGGACAGGGGACAATCAGCCCCAGCATTTT. Protein: CASSPQGTGDNQPQHF. The chain uses TRBV19 and TRBJ1-5; 10 bases line up with TRBD1. The CDR3 consists of 16 residues. V trimming: 5 bases; J trimming: 3 bases; junction bases outside the gene matches: 7. Germline V gene lookup returns CDR1 LNHDA and CDR2 SQIVND (reference sequence).

This rearrangement joins TRBV6-1 to TRBJ2-4, with a possible D match to TRBD2 (6 bases). Between the trimmed V and J ends, which lost 6 bases and 0 bases, there was a span of 12 bases. The V gene's germline CDR1 is MNHNS and CDR2 SASEGT. CDR3 size: 15 residues. DNA of the CDR3: TGTGCCAGCAGGGGGGGATATCTAGCCAAAAACATTCAGTACTTC. It encodes CASRGGYLAKNIQYF.

The chain employs TRBV11-2 and TRBJ1-3; 7 nucleotides match TRBD1. The V gene end was trimmed by 4 bases and the J gene end by 3 bases; junction bases not matched to a gene: 12. The CDR3 consists of 17 residues. Germline loops: CDR1 SGHAT, CDR2 FQNNGV. The CDR3 DNA is TGTGCCAGCAGCTCCTCCGACAGGGCATATTTTGGAAACACCATATATTTT. Amino acid sequence: CASSSSDRAYFGNTIYF.

The rearrangement joins TRBV2 to TRBJ2-2, with 8 bases matching TRBD1. This CDR3 has 14 amino acids. The V and J ends lost 10 bases and 2 bases, in that order; junction bases with no gene match: 6. Germline assignment: CDR1 SNHLY and CDR2 FYNNEI. The CDR3 loop reads CATKDRDNTGELFF. CDR3 nucleotides: TGTGCCACCAAGGACAGGGACAACACCGGGGAGCTGTTTTTT.

The chain combines TRBV28 with TRBJ2-7, with 9 bases aligning to TRBD1. The V gene end was trimmed by 11 bases and the J gene end by 4 bases; junction bases not matched to a gene: 6. The germline gives CDR1 MDHEN, CDR2 SYDVKM. The CDR3 is 12 amino acids. The CDR3 coding sequence is TGTGCCGGCCACAGGGGGCAATACGAGCAGTACTTC. This gives the protein CAGHRGQYEQYF.

V and J are TRBV7-2 and TRBJ2-5; 14 nucleotides align to TRBD2. Germline V lookup: CDR1 SGHTA, CDR2 FQGNSA. The trim removed 4 bases at V and 5 bases at J, leaving 3 bases unmatched. The CDR3 contains 15 residues. The CDR3 spells CASSSTSGGAETQYF. CDR3 sequence (DNA): TGTGCCAGCAGCTCGACTAGCGGGGGGGCTGAGACCCAGTACTTC.

The rearrangement links TRBV30 to TRBJ1-5; weak D call: TRBD1 (5 bases). V was pared by 3 bases and J by 2 bases, with 8 bases between. CDR1 is GTSNPN, CDR2 SVGIG, per germline (reference sequence). The CDR3 is 13 amino acids. CDR3 amino acids: CAWRVGGNQPQHF. CDR3 sequence (DNA): TGTGCCTGGAGGGTAGGGGGCAATCAGCCCCAGCATTTT.

This chain connects TRBV9 to TRBJ1-1, with 9 positions matching TRBD1. Germline V gene lookup returns CDR1 SGDLS and CDR2 YYNGEE. CDR3 size: 16 residues. Trimming removed 3 bases from V and 1 base from J; junction bases left unmatched: 7. CDR3 amino acids: CASSAAGTGWNTEAFF. The CDR3, as DNA: TGTGCCAGCAGCGCTGCCGGGACAGGGTGGAACACTGAAGCTTTCTTT.

The gene calls are TRBV28 and TRBJ2-5, with 10 positions matching TRBD2. This CDR3 spans 16 amino acids. V trimming: 1 base; J trimming: 5 bases; junction bases outside the gene matches: 7. Germline loops: CDR1 MDHEN, CDR2 SYDVKM. CDR3 coding DNA: TGTGCCAGCAGTTTATACCCAGCGGGGGGGCCGGAGACCCAGTACTTC. Translated, it gives CASSLYPAGGPETQYF.

The chain combines TRBV6-5 with TRBJ2-1; 7 nucleotides line up with TRBD1. J gave up 3 bases and V 9 bases, and 5 bases lay outside the gene matches. CDR3 length: 13 amino acids. In germline, CDR1 is MNHEY, CDR2 SVGAGI. CDR3 nucleotides: TGTGCCAGTAAACGGGACAGCTACAATGAGCAGTTCTTC. Protein product: CASKRDSYNEQFF.

The chain couples TRBV5-6 to TRBJ2-1; 15 bases line up with TRBD2. The CDR3 extends over 19 amino acids. Germline assignment: CDR1 SGHDT and CDR2 YYEEEE. The junction had 8 bases not matched to a gene; V was cut back by 4 bases and J by 0 bases. The CDR3 bases are TGTGCCAGCAGCCTGGGACTAGCGGGGGGTCTAAGCTCCTACAATGAGCAGTTCTTC. Its protein product is CASSLGLAGGLSSYNEQFF. The variable domain in full, completed from reference TRBV5-6 and TRBJ2-1, reads DAGVTQSPTHLIKTRGQQVTLRCSPKSGHDTVSWYQQALGQGPQFIFQYYEEEERQRGNFPDRFSGHQFPNYSSELNVNALLLGDSALYLCASSLGLAGGLSSYNEQFFGPGTRLTVL.

V usage is TRBV5-4 and J usage is TRBJ2-2; 7 nucleotides align to TRBD2. The J segment lost 6 bases and the V segment lost 9 bases, leaving 14 bases of the junction unmatched. The CDR3 runs to 15 residues. CDR1 and CDR2 (germline): SGHNT, YYREEE (reference sequence). Written as DNA, the CDR3 is TGTGCCACCCGAGAGGGAGGGGAGGTTGCCGGGGAGCTGTTTTTT. Translated: CATREGGEVAGELFF.

This clone appeared a few times. This sequence joins TRBV6-2 or TRBV6-3 and TRBJ2-7; TRBD2 aligns across 9 bases. The germline V gene has CDR1 MNHEY and CDR2 SVGEGT. Trimming took 2 bases from V and 9 from J; bases not matched to a gene: 8. This CDR3 comprises 14 residues. This chain's CDR3 is CASSYGAGGIGQYF. CDR3 coding DNA: TGTGCCAGCAGTTACGGAGCGGGGGGAATCGGGCAGTACTTC.

This sequence joins TRBV10-3 and TRBJ1-1, with 7 positions matching TRBD1. The length of the CDR3 is 14 residues. CDR1 is ENHRY, CDR2 SYGVKD, per germline. V was clipped by 3 bases and J by 0 bases; unmatched bases: 1. In nucleotides, the CDR3 is TGTGCCATCAGTGAACAGGGGATGAACACTGAAGCTTTCTTT. It codes for CAISEQGMNTEAFF.